A single sample is the source of the 5 T cell receptor beta chains below, sequenced in a study of T cells expressing NK-cell markers. TCRdb derives one entry per CDR3 protein from the 5' RACE reads, leaving out DNA. The table for this sample gives more than 400,000 distinct CDR3 sequences. The specimen sequenced was blood T cells: a sorted CD56 or NKG2C T cell subset, CD4+ or CD8+ T cells, or bulk PBMC T cells (not recorded which). These receptors all come from a woman aged 18 to 69 in good health.

The chain joins TRBV5-1 to TRBJ1-5. Per the germline V gene, CDR1 is SGHRS and CDR2 is YFSETQ. This CDR3 has 15 residues. The CDR3 loop reads CASSLEEGSNQPQHF. The whole variable domain, filled in from reference TRBV5-1 and TRBJ1-5, reads KAGVTQTPRYLIKTRGQQVTLSCSPISGHRSVSWYQQTPGQGLQFLFEYFSETQRNKGNFPGRFSGRQFSNSRSEMNVSTLELGDSALYLCASSLEEGSNQPQHFGDGTRLSIL.

The chain links TRBV12-3 or TRBV12-4 to TRBJ1-1. The CDR3 covers 14 residues. CDR3: CASSLKVMNTEAFF.

The CDR3 region is CSAMVPPTTETQYF. V is TRBV20-1 and J is TRBJ2-5; TCRdb indicates TRBD1, and absent DNA this call remains unverified. Germline lookup yields CDR1 DFQATT and CDR2 SNEGSKA (reference sequence). This CDR3 has 14 amino acids.

The V call is TRBV28, the J call TRBJ1-6; TCRdb's D call, TRBD1, is unchecked because there is no DNA. The germline gives CDR1 MDHEN, CDR2 SYDVKM. CDR3 length: 13 residues. This CDR3 reads CASSPLLNSPLHF.

The chain is built from TRBV24-1 and TRBJ2-1; TCRdb proposes TRBD2, but this gene call is untestable without DNA. Germline CDR1 and CDR2: KGHDR and SFDVKD. The CDR3 extends over 15 amino acids. The CDR3 is CATSQSGDGWNEQFF.